What follows is one TCR beta chain and its context. There is no known antigen for this receptor. Base quality data are lacking; no much larger clone is found one base away. The data belong to a study of Ad26.COV2.S vaccination and SARS-CoV-2 variants (dated by TCRdb to about 2021). As for the study more broadly: TCRbeta repertoire sequencing was used to assess the specificity and breadth of SARS-CoV-2-reactive T cell receptors after Ad26.COV2.S vaccination. A total of 32 samples were included in the TCR-sequenced set, comprising about 20 Ad26.COV2.S vaccine recipients, 5 placebo recipients and 8 SARS-CoV-2 convalescent individuals. Results and caveats for the whole study, not just this receptor: After vaccination, substantial breadth of spike-specific CD8+ and CD4+ T cell responses was reported. Spike-specific TCR breadth was higher in Ad26.COV2.S recipients than in placebo recipients (P = 0.0014). The authors noted that total T cell responses may have been underestimated by the TCR breadth and depth analyses. Comparable non-spike TCR breadth was observed between vaccine and placebo recipients, consistent with only spike being contained in the vaccine.

The junction shows trimming of 4 bases on V and 2 bases on J, plus 18 bases between the germline ends. Reading the germline V gene gives CDR1 SGDLS and CDR2 YYNGEE. Spanning cysteine to phenylalanine, the CDR3 consists of 17 amino acids. Only the CDR3 region is kept as DNA, spanning 51 bases read in frame from base 1. The sample's time point, from its label and the paper: individuals recovered from natural SARS-CoV-2 infection. TCRbeta CDR3 regions were sequenced with the immunoSEQ Assay. After extraction, genomic DNA underwent amplification by bias-controlled multiplex PCR, followed by high-throughput sequencing. The published analysis was carried out like this. To quantify the absolute abundance of every unique TCRbeta CDR3 region, sequences were collapsed and filtered. T cell fraction was estimated by normalization of TCRbeta template counts to usable DNA, with usable DNA being measured through amplification of reference genes present in all nucleated cells. Repertoire TCRs were annotated as SARS-CoV-2-specific by exact matching of V gene, CDR3 amino acid sequence and J gene to a known reactive TCR set. The reference SARS-CoV-2 TCR set was obtained from MIRA and was filtered for enrichment in COVID-19-positive ImmuneCODE repertoires, whereby public or cross-reactive TCRs were removed. Using the MIRA antigens, annotated TCRs were further analysed by specific ORF or by position within an ORF. Depth was the summed frequency of annotated unique rearrangements, while breadth was defined as annotated unique rearrangements over total unique productive rearrangements. Two-sided Wilcoxon rank-sum tests were used to compare TCR breadth between groups. The source is immuneACCESS, and TCRdb retained only in-frame sequences with V and J called. Part of the clones is not carried over; for the studies checked, unresolved V genes explain less than half of this, and the remainder is unexplained. Clone size and V and J calls were adopted from that table, with D and trimming inferred from the DNA. The sample records 350,000 to 450,000 clones, about 91% of which are singletons. Clones ranked in the top ten supply 3.9% of the sample.

Sequencing was performed on peripheral blood, taken after recovery from COVID-19. The rearranged segments are TRBV9 and TRBJ2-2; the D gene is possibly TRBD1 or TRBD2, with 6 bases matching each. The clonotype was recovered from a human donor who had recovered from COVID-19. The DNA sequence is as follows: TGTGCCAGCAGCCCCAAAGGGGGGCTATCTAACACCGGGGAGCTGTTTTTT. The translation is CASSPKGGLSNTGELFF.